This T cell receptor beta chain comes out of a study of T cell repertoires in cytomegalovirus infection. For the study at large: Shared public TCR beta signatures pointed to both CMV infection and a matching HLA type.

V was pared by 3 bases and J by 1 base, with 3 bases of the junction left unmatched. CDR1 and CDR2 from the germline V gene are ENHRY and SYGVKD. The CDR3 runs 14 residues. TCRdb processed the reads anew with MiXCR; each CDR3 protein has one entry. Of 680,000 or so distinct CDR3 sequences detected, 35% to 45% appear once; the ten largest clones hold under 3%. This chain connects TRBV10-3 to TRBJ2-7; 7 positions agree with TRBD2. Sequenced sample: PBMCs. This TCR was recovered from a human donor in good health (CMV status not recorded). Some clones in this sample may be carry-over from other donors' samples. The CDR3 DNA reads as TGTGCCATCAGTGAACCAGCGGGGTCCTACGAGCAGTACTTC. The encoded protein is CAISEPAGSYEQYF.